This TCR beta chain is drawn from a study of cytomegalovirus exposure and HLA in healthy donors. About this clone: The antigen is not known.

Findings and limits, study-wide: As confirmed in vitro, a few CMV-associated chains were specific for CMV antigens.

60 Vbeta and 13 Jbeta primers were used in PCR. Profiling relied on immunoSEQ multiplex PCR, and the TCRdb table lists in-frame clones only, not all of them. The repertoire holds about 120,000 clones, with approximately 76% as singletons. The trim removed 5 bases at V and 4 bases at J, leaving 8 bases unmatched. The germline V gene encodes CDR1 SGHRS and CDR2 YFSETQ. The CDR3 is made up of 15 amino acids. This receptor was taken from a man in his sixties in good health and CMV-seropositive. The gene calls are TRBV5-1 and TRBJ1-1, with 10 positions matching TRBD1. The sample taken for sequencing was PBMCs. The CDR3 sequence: CASSLTGTGATEAFF. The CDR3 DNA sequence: TGCGCCAGCAGTCTTACCGGGACAGGGGCCACTGAAGCTTTCTTT.